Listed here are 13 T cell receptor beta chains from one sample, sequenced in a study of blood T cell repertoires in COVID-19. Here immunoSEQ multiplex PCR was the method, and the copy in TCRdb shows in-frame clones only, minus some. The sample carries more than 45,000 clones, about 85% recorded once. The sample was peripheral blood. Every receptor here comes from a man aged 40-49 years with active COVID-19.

The CDR3 bases are TGTGCCAGCAGCCCACTAGGGCAGACCAACTATGGCTACACCTTC. Encoded protein: CASSPLGQTNYGYTF. The chain recombines TRBV6-6 with TRBJ1-2; D call uncertain. Germline CDR1 is MNHNY and CDR2 is SVGAGI (reference sequence). Trimming cost V 6 bases and J 2 bases, with 16 bases left between them. This CDR3 spans 15 amino acids.

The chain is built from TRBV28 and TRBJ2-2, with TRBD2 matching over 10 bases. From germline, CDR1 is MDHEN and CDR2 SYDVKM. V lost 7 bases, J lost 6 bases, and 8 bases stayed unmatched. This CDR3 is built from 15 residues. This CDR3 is CASTASGSPAGELFF. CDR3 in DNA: TGTGCCAGCACGGCTAGCGGGAGCCCCGCCGGGGAGCTGTTTTTT.

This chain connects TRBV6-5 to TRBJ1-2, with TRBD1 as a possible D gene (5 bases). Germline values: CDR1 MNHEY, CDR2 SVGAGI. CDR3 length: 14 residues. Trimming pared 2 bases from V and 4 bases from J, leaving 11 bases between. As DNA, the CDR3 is TGTGCCAGCAGTTACCAACGACAGCTCTATGGCTACACCTTC. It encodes CASSYQRQLYGYTF.

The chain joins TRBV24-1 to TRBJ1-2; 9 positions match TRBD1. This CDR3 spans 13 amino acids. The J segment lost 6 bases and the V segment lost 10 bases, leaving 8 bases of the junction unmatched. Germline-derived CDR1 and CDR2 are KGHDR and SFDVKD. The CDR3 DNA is TGTGCCACTCCGGACAGGGGACGGGATGGCTACACCTTC. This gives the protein CATPDRGRDGYTF.

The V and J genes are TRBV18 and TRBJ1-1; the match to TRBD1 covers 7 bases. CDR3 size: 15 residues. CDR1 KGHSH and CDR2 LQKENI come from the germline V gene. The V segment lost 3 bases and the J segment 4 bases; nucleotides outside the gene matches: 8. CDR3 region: CASSPRNPGGTEAFF. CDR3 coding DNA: TGTGCCAGCTCACCTCGGAATCCAGGGGGCACTGAAGCTTTCTTT.

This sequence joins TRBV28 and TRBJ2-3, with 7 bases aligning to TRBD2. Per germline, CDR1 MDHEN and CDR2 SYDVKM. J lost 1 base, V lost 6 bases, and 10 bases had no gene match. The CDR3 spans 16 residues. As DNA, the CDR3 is TGTGCCAGCAGCCTTTTTGGGGCGGGGGGCACAGATACGCAGTATTTT. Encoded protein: CASSLFGAGGTDTQYF. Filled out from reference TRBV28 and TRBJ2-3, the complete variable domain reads DVKVTQSSRYLVKRTGEKVFLECVQDMDHENMFWYRQDPGLGLRLIYFSYDVKMKEKGDIPEGYSVSREKKERFSLILESASTNQTSMYLCASSLFGAGGTDTQYFGPGTRLTVL.

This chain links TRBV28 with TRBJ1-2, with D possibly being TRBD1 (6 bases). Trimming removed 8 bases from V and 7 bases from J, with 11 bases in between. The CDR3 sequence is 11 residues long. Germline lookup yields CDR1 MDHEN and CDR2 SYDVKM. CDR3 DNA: TGTGCCAGCGAGGGGGAGGGTGGCTACACCTTC. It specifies CASEGEGGYTF.

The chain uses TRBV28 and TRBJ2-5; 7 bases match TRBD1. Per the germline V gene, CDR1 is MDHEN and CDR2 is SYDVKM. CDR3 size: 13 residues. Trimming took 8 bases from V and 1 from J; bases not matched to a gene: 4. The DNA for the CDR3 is TGTGCCAGCCAACAGGGGATCCAAGAGACCCAGTACTTC. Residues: CASQQGIQETQYF.

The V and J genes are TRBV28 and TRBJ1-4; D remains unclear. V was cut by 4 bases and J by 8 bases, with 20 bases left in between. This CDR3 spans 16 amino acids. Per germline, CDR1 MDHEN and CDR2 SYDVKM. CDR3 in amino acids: CASSSGLRGEGEKLFF. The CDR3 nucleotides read TGTGCCAGCAGTTCCGGCCTACGGGGTGAGGGAGAAAAACTGTTTTTT.

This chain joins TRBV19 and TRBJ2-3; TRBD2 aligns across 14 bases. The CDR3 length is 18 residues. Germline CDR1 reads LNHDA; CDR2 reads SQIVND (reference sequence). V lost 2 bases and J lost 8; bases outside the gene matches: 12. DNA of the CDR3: TGTGCCAGTAGTATAAGGACAGGCCTCGGACTAGCGGGAGGTACGCAGTATTTT. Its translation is CASSIRTGLGLAGGTQYF. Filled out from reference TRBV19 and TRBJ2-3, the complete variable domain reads DGGITQSPKYLFRKEGQNVTLSCEQNLNHDAMYWYRQDPGQGLRLIYYSQIVNDFQKGDIAEGYSVSREKKESFPLTVTSAQKNPTAFYLCASSIRTGLGLAGGTQYFGPGTRLTVL.

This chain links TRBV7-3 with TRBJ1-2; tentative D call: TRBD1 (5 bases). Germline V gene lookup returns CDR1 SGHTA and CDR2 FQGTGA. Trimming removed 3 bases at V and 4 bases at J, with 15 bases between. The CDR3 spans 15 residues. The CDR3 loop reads CASSFDGGPSYGYTF. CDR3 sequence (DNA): TGTGCCAGCAGCTTCGACGGGGGTCCAAGCTATGGCTACACCTTC.

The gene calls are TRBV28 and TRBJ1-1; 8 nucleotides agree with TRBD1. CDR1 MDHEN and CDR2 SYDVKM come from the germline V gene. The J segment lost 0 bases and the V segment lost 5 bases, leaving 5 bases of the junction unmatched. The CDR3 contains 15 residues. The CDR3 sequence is CASSPPTGVNTEAFF. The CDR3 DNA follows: TGTGCCAGCAGTCCCCCGACAGGGGTGAACACTGAAGCTTTCTTT. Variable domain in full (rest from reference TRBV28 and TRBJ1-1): DVKVTQSSRYLVKRTGEKVFLECVQDMDHENMFWYRQDPGLGLRLIYFSYDVKMKEKGDIPEGYSVSREKKERFSLILESASTNQTSMYLCASSPPTGVNTEAFFGQGTRLTVV.

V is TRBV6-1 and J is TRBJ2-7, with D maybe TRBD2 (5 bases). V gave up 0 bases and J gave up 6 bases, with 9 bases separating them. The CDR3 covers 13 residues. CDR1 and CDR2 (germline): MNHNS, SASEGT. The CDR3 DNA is TGTGCCAGCAGTGAAGCAGGGAGCATCGAGCAGTACTTC. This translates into CASSEAGSIEQYF.